The 20 T cell receptor beta chains below come from one sample, sequenced in a study of CDR3 diversity in severe acne. TCRdb re-analysed the PCR reads in MiXCR, keeping a single row per CDR3 protein. The sample yields approximately 84,000 distinct CDR3 sequences, 45% to 65% seen once. What was sequenced was blood. The receptors come from a male donor in good health, without acne.

By its share, this clonotype is medium-sized. The chain couples TRBV7-9 to TRBJ2-7; D remains unclear. Deletions cut 5 bases from V and 5 bases from J, with 16 bases between. CDR3 length: 14 amino acids. The V gene's germline CDR1 is SEHNR and CDR2 FQNEAQ (reference sequence). CDR3 DNA sequence: TGTGCCAGCAGCCAACTGGACCGGGCCGACGAGCAGTACTTC. Amino acids: CASSQLDRADEQYF.

This clonotype was recorded many times. V is TRBV29-1 and J is TRBJ1-1; D is undetermined. CDR3 length: 11 amino acids. Per germline, CDR1 SQVTM and CDR2 ANQGSEA. V was trimmed by 0 bases and J by 3 bases, leaving 2 bases between them. CDR3 amino acids: CSVEDYTEAFF. CDR3 sequence (DNA): TGCAGCGTTGAAGATTACACTGAAGCTTTCTTT. The whole variable domain, remainder taken from reference TRBV29-1 and TRBJ1-1, is SAVISQKPSRDICQRGTSLTIQCQVDSQVTMMFWYRQQPGQSLTLIATANQGSEATYESGFVIDKFPISRPNLTFSTLTVSNMSPEDSSIYLCSVEDYTEAFFGQGTRLTVV.

This clonotype was recorded at least ten times. CDR3 amino acids: CASSPVSGTGATGELFF. The CDR3 nucleotides are TGCGCCAGCAGCCCCGTCAGCGGGACAGGAGCCACCGGGGAGCTGTTTTTT. The rearrangement uses TRBV4-1 and TRBJ2-2, with TRBD1 as a possible D gene (8 bases). CDR1 and CDR2 from the germline V gene are MGHRA and YSYEKL. V lost 4 bases, J lost 4 bases, and 19 bases lay in between. The length of the CDR3 is 17 residues.

This clonotype was observed once. The gene calls are TRBV25-1 and TRBJ2-1; the match to TRBD2 covers 11 bases. The CDR3 sequence is 15 residues long. CDR1 and CDR2 from the germline V gene are MGHDK and SYGVNS. V lost 9 bases to trimming and J lost 7 bases; unmatched junction nucleotides: 11. The CDR3 protein is CASLRTSGGVNEQFF. The CDR3 DNA follows: TGTGCCAGTTTACGAACTAGCGGGGGAGTTAATGAGCAGTTCTTC.

Note on this clonotype: A clone one base away is much larger, so this may be a read error. The chain links TRBV28 to TRBJ1-2; D perhaps matches TRBD1 (5 bases). Germline CDR1 MDHEN, CDR2 SYDVKM. CDR3 size: 12 residues. This CDR3 is CASSLRVYGCTF. CDR3 coding DNA: TGTGCCAGCAGTCTCAGGGTATATGGCTGCACCTTC.

This clonotype is termed medium-sized. J is TRBJ1-2 and V is TRBV24-1; the D is unclear. Trimming cost V 1 base and J 8 bases, with 10 bases left between them. The CDR3 loop spans 13 amino acids. The germline V gene has CDR1 KGHDR and CDR2 SFDVKD. The CDR3 region has the DNA TGTGCCACCAGTGATTTTGGGGTTGGCGGCTACACCTTC. Translated, it gives CATSDFGVGGYTF.

This clonotype was observed many times. The chain uses TRBV6-6 and TRBJ2-1, with 10 bases lining up with TRBD2. The CDR3 is 15 residues long. Trimming at V came to 3 bases and at J to 8 bases, leaving 7 bases not matched to a gene. Per germline, CDR1 MNHNY and CDR2 SVGAGI (reference sequence). CDR3 nucleotide sequence: TGTGCCAGCAGTTATTTGGCTAGCGGGAGCGATGAGCAGTTCTTC. This codes for CASSYLASGSDEQFF.

V and J are TRBV7-9 and TRBJ2-7; D not certain. Germline V lookup: CDR1 SEHNR, CDR2 FQNEAQ (reference sequence). V was clipped by 5 bases and J by 4 bases, with 24 bases between them. This CDR3 has 17 amino acids. CDR3 coding DNA: TGTGCCAGCAGCCAATTGGAAAGCCGGGTCTTAGGGTACGAGCAGTACTTC. Protein: CASSQLESRVLGYEQYF.

V is TRBV6-5 and J is TRBJ2-7, with a possible D match to TRBD2 (5 bases). CDR1 MNHEY and CDR2 SVGAGI come from the germline V gene. Trimming stripped 6 bases from V and 3 bases from J, with 21 bases between. The CDR3 has 16 residues. Written as DNA, the CDR3 is TGTGCCAGCAGGGCCTATCTGTCGGGGTCCAACTACGAGCAGTACTTC. Its protein product is CASRAYLSGSNYEQYF.

The chain carries TRBV14 and TRBJ1-1; D not resolved. There are 13 residues in the CDR3. Germline CDR1 is SGHDN and CDR2 is FVKESK. The V end was cut by 4 bases, the J end by 1 base, with 7 bases between. This CDR3 reads CASSPYKNTEAFF. The CDR3, as DNA: TGTGCCAGCAGCCCCTACAAGAACACTGAAGCTTTCTTT.

To note about this clonotype: Because it lacks the conserved phenylalanine or tryptophan at the end, this CDR3 is likely a read error. It is unclear where the CDR3 begins or ends on the DNA, so no DNA is shown, and the CDR3 is as TCRdb lists it. The chain is built from TRBV10-3 and TRBJ2-5; the table's D call TRBD1 went unverified against the DNA. The CDR3 adds up to 16 amino acids, both ends counted. Germline CDR1 is ENHRY and CDR2 is SYGVKD. The CDR3 protein is CAISAGTGEHGYTFGS.

The gene calls are TRBV13 and TRBJ1-2, with D uncertain. V lost 6 bases and J 6 bases, leaving 14 bases between the germline ends. The germline gives CDR1 PRHDT, CDR2 FYEKMQ (reference sequence). CDR3 length equals 13 residues. The CDR3 sequence: CASSDDKIHGYTF. For the CDR3, the DNA is TGTGCCAGCAGTGATGACAAGATCCATGGCTACACCTTC.

This clonotype was picked up many times. The chain links TRBV20-1 to TRBJ2-7; D possibly corresponds to TRBD1 (6 bases). Trimming took off 6 bases at V and 2 bases at J, with 20 bases between the two ends. Germline CDR1 is DFQATT and CDR2 is SNEGSKA (reference sequence). The length of the CDR3 is 15 residues. The CDR3 sequence is CSARQAATRAYEQYF. The CDR3 nucleotides read TGCAGTGCCCGACAGGCCGCCACCCGGGCCTACGAGCAGTACTTC.

This rearrangement joins TRBV7-9 to TRBJ2-7, with a possible D match to TRBD2 (6 bases). V was trimmed by 3 bases and J by 0 bases, leaving 9 bases between them. The CDR3 contains 14 residues. Germline-derived CDR1 and CDR2 are SEHNR and FQNEAQ (reference sequence). In DNA form, the CDR3 reads TGTGCCAGCAGCTTTGGACTATGCTCCTACGAGCAGTACTTC. It specifies CASSFGLCSYEQYF.

CDR3 bases: TGCAGTGCTAGACAGGGGGCGAACACCGGGGAGAACACTGAAGCTTTCTTT. It specifies CSARQGANTGENTEAFF. The chain recombines TRBV20-1 with TRBJ1-1; 8 bases map to TRBD1. This CDR3 contains 17 residues. Germline V CDR1 and CDR2: DFQATT, SNEGSKA (reference sequence). The V segment lost 2 bases and the J segment 1 base; nucleotides outside the gene matches: 12.

This clonotype was detected only once. The gene calls are TRBV2 and TRBJ2-7; a weak D match, TRBD1 (5 bases). V gave up 3 bases and J gave up 6 bases, with 12 bases separating them. CDR3 length: 13 residues. Germline V gene data show CDR1 as SNHLY and CDR2 as FYNNEI. CDR3 sequence: CASSDNWGFEQYV. The CDR3 DNA sequence: TGTGCCAGCAGTGATAACTGGGGCTTCGAGCAGTACGTC.

The V call is TRBV7-8, the J call TRBJ2-7, with 9 bases fitting TRBD2. The ends lost 3 bases at V and 1 base at J; junction bases unmatched: 4. This CDR3 is built from 15 residues. Per the germline V gene, CDR1 is SGHVS and CDR2 is FQNEAQ. For the CDR3, the DNA is TGTGCCAGCAGCTTTAGCGGGAGTGGGTCCTACGAGCAGTACTTC. Its protein is CASSFSGSGSYEQYF.

The V call is TRBV19, the J call TRBJ1-3; D gene ambiguous. The CDR3 consists of 15 residues. Germline CDR1 LNHDA, CDR2 SQIVND (reference sequence). Deletions cut 5 bases from V and 2 bases from J, with 13 bases between. The CDR3 DNA follows: TGTGCCAGTAGTTTCCTGGGGTCAGCTGGAAACACCATATATTTT. This codes for CASSFLGSAGNTIYF. The full variable domain, its missing parts supplied by reference TRBV19 and TRBJ1-3, is DGGITQSPKYLFRKEGQNVTLSCEQNLNHDAMYWYRQDPGQGLRLIYYSQIVNDFQKGDIAEGYSVSREKKESFPLTVTSAQKNPTAFYLCASSFLGSAGNTIYFGEGSWLTVV.

The sample holds a few counts of this clonotype. The V gene is TRBV5-1, the J gene TRBJ1-2; 7 bases agree with TRBD1. CDR1 and CDR2 (germline): SGHRS, YFSETQ. The CDR3 has 16 residues. J gave up 4 bases and V 5 bases, and 14 bases lay outside the gene matches. CDR3 DNA: TGCGCCAGCAGTACAACACCGGGACAGACACTCTATGGCTACACCTTC. Its protein is CASSTTPGQTLYGYTF.

The J gene is TRBJ2-7, the V gene TRBV11-3, with D possibly called TRBD1 or TRBD2 (5 bases each). The CDR3 length is 14 residues. V was trimmed by 5 bases and J by 0 bases, leaving 11 bases between them. Germline CDR1 SGHNT, CDR2 YENEEA. CDR3 DNA sequence: TGTGCCAGCAGCCATGGGACGGACTCCTACGAGCAGTACTTC. Its translation: CASSHGTDSYEQYF.